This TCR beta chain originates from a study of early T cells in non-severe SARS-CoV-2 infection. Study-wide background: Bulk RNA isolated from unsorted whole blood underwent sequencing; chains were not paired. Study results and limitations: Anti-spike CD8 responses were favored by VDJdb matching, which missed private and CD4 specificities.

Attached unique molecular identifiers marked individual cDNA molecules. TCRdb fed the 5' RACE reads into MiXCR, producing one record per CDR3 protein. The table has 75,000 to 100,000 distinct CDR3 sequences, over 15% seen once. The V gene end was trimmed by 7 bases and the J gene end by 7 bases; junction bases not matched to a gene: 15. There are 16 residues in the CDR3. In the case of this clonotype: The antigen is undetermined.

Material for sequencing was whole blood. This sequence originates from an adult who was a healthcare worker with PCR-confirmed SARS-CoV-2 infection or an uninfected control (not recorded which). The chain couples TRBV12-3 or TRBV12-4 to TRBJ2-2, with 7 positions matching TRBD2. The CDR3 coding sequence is TGTGCCAGCACCAGTTTCTACGGGGGGATAAGCGGGGAGCTGTTTTTT. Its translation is CASTSFYGGISGELFF.